Each of the 5 T cell receptor beta chains below was sequenced from the same sample in a study of cytomegalovirus exposure and HLA in healthy donors. PCR involved 60 Vbeta and 13 Jbeta primers. Repertoires were generated with immunoSEQ multiplex PCR, while TCRdb's copy carries only in-frame clones and drops some. Counted here are some 130,000 clones, about 78% occurring once; the ten biggest clones make up approximately 4.2%. Sequencing was performed on PBMCs. These receptors originate from a middle-aged man in good health and CMV-seropositive.

This clone turned up a few times. The chain employs TRBV6-1 and TRBJ2-5; D perhaps matches TRBD1 (6 bases). Near its end, the DNA agrees better with TRBJ2-7, so the J call may be wrong. This CDR3 has 12 residues. Germline loops: CDR1 MNHNS, CDR2 SASEGT. In DNA form, the CDR3 reads TGTGCCAGCAGGGACAGCTCCTACGAGCAGTACTTC. Amino acids: CASRDSSYEQYF.

The chain is built from TRBV7-9 and TRBJ1-4; 7 bases fit TRBD1. Germline-derived CDR1 and CDR2 are SEHNR and FQNEAQ (reference sequence). V lost 5 bases and J lost 0; bases outside the gene matches: 12. The CDR3 is made up of 18 amino acids. The CDR3 DNA sequence: TGTGCCAGCAGCATGTGGGGGACAGAGAGTACAACTAATGAAAAACTGTTTTTT. The encoded protein is CASSMWGTESTTNEKLFF.

The chain carries TRBV7-6 and TRBJ2-5; TRBD1 might be the D (6 bases). Germline-derived CDR1 and CDR2 are SGHVS and FNYEAQ. The CDR3 loop spans 14 amino acids. The V end lost 3 bases, the J end lost 4 bases, and 12 bases lay between the germline ends. The CDR3 DNA is TGTGCCAGCAGCTTTAACACAGGGACAGAGACCCAGTACTTC. Protein: CASSFNTGTETQYF.

CDR3 protein: CASSLVPGRADEQFF. The CDR3 DNA sequence: TGTGCCAGCAGCTTAGTTCCCGGGAGGGCGGATGAGCAGTTCTTC. V gene TRBV11-1 combines with J gene TRBJ2-1; 8 positions agree with TRBD2. Germline V lookup: CDR1 SGHAT, CDR2 FQDESV (reference sequence). This CDR3 is built from 15 residues. Trimming took 1 base from V and 8 from J; bases not matched to a gene: 7. The complete variable domain, with remaining parts taken from reference TRBV11-1 and TRBJ2-1, reads EAEVAQSPRYKITEKSQAVAFWCDPISGHATLYWYRQILGQGPELLVQFQDESVVDDSQLPKDRFSAERLKGVDSTLKIQPAELGDSAMYLCASSLVPGRADEQFFGPGTRLTVL.

This chain connects TRBV9 to TRBJ2-5; 10 nucleotides line up with TRBD2. V lost 4 bases, J lost 4 bases, and 1 base stayed unmatched. Germline CDR1 SGDLS, CDR2 YYNGEE. The CDR3 has 13 residues. The CDR3 loop reads CASSLAGVETQYF. The CDR3 DNA reads TGTGCCAGCAGCCTAGCGGGAGTAGAGACCCAGTACTTC.